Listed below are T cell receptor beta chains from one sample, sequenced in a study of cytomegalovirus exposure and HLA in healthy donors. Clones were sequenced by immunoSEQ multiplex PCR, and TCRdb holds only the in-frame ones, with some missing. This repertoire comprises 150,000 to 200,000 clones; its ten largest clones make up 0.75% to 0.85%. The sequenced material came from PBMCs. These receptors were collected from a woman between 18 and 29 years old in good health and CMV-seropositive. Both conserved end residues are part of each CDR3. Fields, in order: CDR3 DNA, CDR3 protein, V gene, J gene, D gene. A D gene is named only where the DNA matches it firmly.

CDR3 DNA: TGCGCCAGCAGCCAAGTGAAGCGGATCACAGATACGCAGTATTTT; CDR3 protein: CASSQVKRITDTQYF; V gene: TRBV4-3; J gene: TRBJ2-3; D gene: -
CDR3 DNA: TGTGCCAGCGTCGGAGGCTACGGGCGCACTGAAGCTTTCTTT; CDR3 protein: CASVGGYGRTEAFF; V gene: TRBV2; J gene: TRBJ1-1; D gene: -
CDR3 DNA: TGTGCGACGACAGGGACAGTCTACAATTCACCCCTCCACTTT; CDR3 protein: CATTGTVYNSPLHF; V gene: TRBV2; J gene: TRBJ1-6; D gene: TRBD1
CDR3 DNA: TGTGCCAGCAGTTACGGCGGGCCTGGGAATGAGCAGTTCTTC; CDR3 protein: CASSYGGPGNEQFF; V gene: TRBV27; J gene: TRBJ2-1; D gene: -
CDR3 DNA: TGTGCCATCAGTGATTACGGAGGCTCTAACTATGGCTACACCTTC; CDR3 protein: CAISDYGGSNYGYTF; V gene: TRBV10-3; J gene: TRBJ1-2; D gene: -
CDR3 DNA: TGTGCCAGCAGCCGCCCTGAAGGAGGAGACGAGCAGTACTTC; CDR3 protein: CASSRPEGGDEQYF; V gene: TRBV7-9; J gene: TRBJ2-7; D gene: -
CDR3 DNA: TGTGCCAGCAGCGTCGATCGGGACAAAATCGACACCTTC; CDR3 protein: CASSVDRDKIDTF; V gene: TRBV9; J gene: TRBJ1-2; D gene: -
CDR3 DNA: TGTGCCAGCAGCCCTTCCTACGAGCAGTACTTC; CDR3 protein: CASSPSYEQYF; V gene: TRBV7-2; J gene: TRBJ2-7; D gene: -
CDR3 DNA: TGTGCCATCAGCCCTGGACAGTATAGCAATCAGCCCCAGCATTTT; CDR3 protein: CAISPGQYSNQPQHF; V gene: TRBV10-3; J gene: TRBJ1-5; D gene: -
CDR3 DNA: TGTGCCTGGAGTGTGTCGGAGAGTCGTCCACCCCTCCACTTT; CDR3 protein: CAWSVSESRPPLHF; V gene: TRBV30; J gene: TRBJ1-6; D gene: -
CDR3 DNA: TGTGCCAGCAGCTTAGGTGGTGGCTCGGGGGGTAATGAAAAACTGTTTTTT; CDR3 protein: CASSLGGGSGGNEKLFF; V gene: TRBV7-9; J gene: TRBJ1-4; D gene: -
CDR3 DNA: TGTGCCAGTAGTATAGATCAACGGGTCCAGGAGCAGTTCTTC; CDR3 protein: CASSIDQRVQEQFF; V gene: TRBV19; J gene: TRBJ2-1; D gene: -
CDR3 DNA: TGTGCCAGCAGCCAAGATGGACTACCGAACACTGAAGCTTTCTTT; CDR3 protein: CASSQDGLPNTEAFF; V gene: TRBV14; J gene: TRBJ1-1; D gene: -
CDR3 DNA: TGTGCTAGTGGTTTGGTAATGAGGGAATTAGGGTCCTACAATGAGCAGTTCTTC; CDR3 protein: CASGLVMRELGSYNEQFF; V gene: TRBV12-5; J gene: TRBJ2-1; D gene: -
CDR3 DNA: TGTGCCAGCTTCCGGCGACAGGGGAGGGTCGGGGAGCTGTTTTTT; CDR3 protein: CASFRRQGRVGELFF; V gene: TRBV7-8; J gene: TRBJ2-2; D gene: -
CDR3 DNA: TGTGCCAGCAGCAACAGGGGGGGAACAGGTTCCTATGGCTACACCTTC; CDR3 protein: CASSNRGGTGSYGYTF; V gene: TRBV13; J gene: TRBJ1-2; D gene: TRBD1
CDR3 DNA: TGTGCCAGCAGCCCGTCGGGACAGTTAGCTAACTATGGCTACACCTTC; CDR3 protein: CASSPSGQLANYGYTF; V gene: TRBV5-4; J gene: TRBJ1-2; D gene: TRBD1
CDR3 DNA: TGTGCCAGCAGCTTACGGGGACAGGGAATAGAGACCCAGTACTTC; CDR3 protein: CASSLRGQGIETQYF; V gene: TRBV5-5; J gene: TRBJ2-5; D gene: TRBD1
CDR3 DNA: TGTGCCAGCAGCATTGGACTAGCGGGGTATGAGCAGTTCTTC; CDR3 protein: CASSIGLAGYEQFF; V gene: TRBV7-2; J gene: TRBJ2-1; D gene: TRBD2
CDR3 DNA: TGTGCCAGCAGTGTGGGACTAGCGGAGAACAATGAGCAGTTCTTC; CDR3 protein: CASSVGLAENNEQFF; V gene: TRBV2; J gene: TRBJ2-1; D gene: TRBD2
CDR3 DNA: TGCAGCGTTGATCCGGGCGGTCCGAGGGCAGATACGCAGTATTTT; CDR3 protein: CSVDPGGPRADTQYF; V gene: TRBV29-1; J gene: TRBJ2-3; D gene: -
CDR3 DNA: TGTGCCAGCAGCCCCTTAGCATCTAGCGGGGGGACAAATGAGCAGTTCTTC; CDR3 protein: CASSPLASSGGTNEQFF; V gene: TRBV4-2; J gene: TRBJ2-1; D gene: TRBD2
CDR3 DNA: TGTGCCAGCAGCCGGGACAATAACTACTATGGCTACACCTTC; CDR3 protein: CASSRDNNYYGYTF; V gene: TRBV7-2; J gene: TRBJ1-2; D gene: -
CDR3 DNA: TGTGCCAGCAGCAAAGCGCTAGTGGCGATTAATGAGCAGTTCTTC; CDR3 protein: CASSKALVAINEQFF; V gene: TRBV21-1; J gene: TRBJ2-1; D gene: -